Described below is a single T cell receptor (beta chain) sequence and its context. The data originate from a study of blood T cell repertoires in COVID-19. About the study: Material from acute and convalescent COVID-19 was sourced from the United States, Italy and Spain.

The germline gives CDR1 SGHTA, CDR2 FQGNSA. The CDR3 runs 17 residues. V lost 5 bases to trimming and J lost 0 bases; unmatched junction nucleotides: 12. Per the study methods: Estimates of nucleated cell counts were drawn from the amplification of reference gene primers. Measured with immunoSEQ multiplex PCR; TCRdb has only the in-frame clones, and not every one. The DNA was the basis for D and trimming; V, J and clone size are from that table. The sample includes around 250,000 clones, approximately 90% of them seen just once. The chain recombines TRBV7-2 with TRBJ2-7, with 8 bases fitting TRBD2. The source of this sequence is a woman in her twenties or thirties with active or convalescent COVID-19. Sequencing used peripheral blood. The CDR3 region has the DNA TGTGCCAGCAGCCTCCAAAGTAGCGGGGTTGTCTCCTACGAGCAGTACTTC. It is translated as CASSLQSSGVVSYEQYF.